Shown below are 26 T cell receptor beta chains from a single sample sequenced in a study of T cells in Graves' hyperthyroidism and ophthalmopathy. Authors of the study amplified TCR beta CDR3 regions from RNA transcripts. A first-round RT-PCR of the TCR CDR3 used the HTBI primer set. TCRdb analysed the multiplex PCR reads with MiXCR anew, one entry per CDR3 protein. Among a few hundred thousand distinct CDR3 sequences listed, 15% to 17% were seen once. Sequenced: blood. These receptors were collected from a woman under 30 with Graves' hyperthyroidism that later progressed to Graves' ophthalmopathy.

Details on this clonotype: Being one base from a much bigger clone, this may be a read error. V gene TRBV2 combines with J gene TRBJ1-6; no clear D. The CDR3 has 14 amino acids. Germline V gene data show CDR1 as SNHLY and CDR2 as FYNNEI. CDR3 DNA: TGTGCCAGCAAAGCCGAAGGAGATAATCCACCCCTCCACTTT. Translation: CASKAEGDNPPLHF.

The chain carries TRBV28 and TRBJ2-3; 8 bases map to TRBD1. Germline lookup yields CDR1 MDHEN and CDR2 SYDVKM. The CDR3 extends over 15 amino acids. V was pared by 2 bases and J by 2 bases, with 3 bases of the junction left unmatched. The CDR3 bases are TGTGCCAGCAGTTTAAGGGACAGGTACACAGATACGCAGTATTTT. Translating gives CASSLRDRYTDTQYF.

This clonotype came up many times. CDR3 nucleotide sequence: TGTGCCAGCAGTTTGAATTTCAGGGGTGAAGCTTTCTTT. The encoded protein is CASSLNFRGEAFF. J is TRBJ1-1 and V is TRBV28, with a weak D call TRBD1 (6 bases). V dropped 3 bases and J dropped 7 bases, with 12 bases sitting between them. Germline assignment: CDR1 MDHEN and CDR2 SYDVKM. The CDR3 extends over 13 amino acids.

The chain combines TRBV29-1 with TRBJ1-1; D is possibly TRBD1 (5 bases). CDR3 length: 15 residues. Germline CDR1 and CDR2: SQVTM and ANQGSEA. Trimming took 3 bases from V and 0 from J, leaving 14 bases between them. The CDR3 nucleotides read TGCAGCGTTGATTCGGGGGAAAGGGTGAACACTGAAGCTTTCTTT. Its translation is CSVDSGERVNTEAFF.

In this sample, this clonotype turned up many times. The rearrangement links TRBV6-1 to TRBJ2-1; TRBD2 matches at 8 bases. This CDR3 has 19 amino acids. Losses at the gene ends were 5 bases for V and 9 bases for J; bases not matched to a gene: 24. From germline, CDR1 is MNHNS and CDR2 SASEGT. CDR3 DNA sequence: TGTGCCAGCAGTATATTAGCTAGCGGGTTCAACCCACGCGGGAGTGAGCAGTTCTTC. Amino acid sequence: CASSILASGFNPRGSEQFF.

On this clonotype: A read error is possible here, since a much larger clone lies one base away. The V call is TRBV6-5, the J call TRBJ2-1; 11 bases agree with TRBD1. Trimming removed 6 bases from V and 10 bases from J; junction bases left unmatched: 14. The germline CDR1 and CDR2 sequences are MNHEY and SVGAGI. The CDR3 extends over 16 amino acids. CDR3 residues: CASSYLGGTGGQEQFF. In DNA, the CDR3 is TGTGCCAGCAGCTATCTCGGGGGGACAGGGGGTCAAGAGCAGTTCTTC.

This clonotype was seen repeatedly, ten times or more. The rearrangement uses TRBV3-1 and TRBJ1-6; D uncertain. Trimming pared 1 base from V and 6 bases from J, leaving 16 bases between. CDR1 is LGHDT, CDR2 YNNKEL, per germline (reference sequence). The CDR3 spans 17 residues. As DNA, the CDR3 is TGTGCCAGCAGCCAAGCCCCCGATAGAGGGTTTAATTCACCCCTCCACTTT. Encoded protein: CASSQAPDRGFNSPLHF.

Comments on this clonotype: A much larger clone lies one base from this, so it may be a read error. The chain couples TRBV7-9 to TRBJ2-7, with D tentatively TRBD1 or TRBD2 (5 bases each). CDR1 is SEHNR and CDR2 is FQNEAQ in the germline V gene (reference sequence). This CDR3 has 16 residues. V shed 1 base and J shed 7 bases, with 20 bases lying between them. The CDR3 bases are TGTGCCAGCAGCTTAGGCCCCGACAGAGGGGTTAATGAGCAGTACTTC. Its translation: CASSLGPDRGVNEQYF.

This clonotype was seen at least ten times. V usage is TRBV6-1 and J usage is TRBJ1-2; D is perhaps TRBD1 (5 bases). CDR3 length: 14 residues. The V end lost 11 bases, the J end lost 8 bases, and 24 bases lay between the germline ends. Per germline, CDR1 MNHNS and CDR2 SASEGT. DNA of the CDR3: TGTGCCGACGTCGGGGCAGGATGTTTACGAGGCTACACCTTC. Translating it yields CADVGAGCLRGYTF.

The table lists this clonotype with many counts. This chain connects TRBV20-1 to TRBJ2-5, with 14 bases that match TRBD2. The CDR3 sequence is 16 residues long. Losses at the gene ends were 1 base for V and 4 bases for J; bases not matched to a gene: 5. Germline loops: CDR1 DFQATT, CDR2 SNEGSKA (reference sequence). The DNA for the CDR3 is TGCAGTGCTAGAGCCGGGACTAGCGGGAGAGGAGAGACCCAGTACTTC. Its translation is CSARAGTSGRGETQYF.

At least ten counts were recorded for this clonotype. The V and J genes are TRBV2 and TRBJ1-1; no clear D gene. This CDR3 region has 12 residues. V was shortened by 9 bases and J by 1 base, with 9 bases between the two germline ends. Germline V gene data show CDR1 as SNHLY and CDR2 as FYNNEI. The CDR3 here is CARGRGNTEAFF. DNA of the CDR3: TGTGCCAGGGGTCGGGGGAACACTGAAGCTTTCTTT.

This clonotype has at least ten counts. V gene TRBV4-1 combines with J gene TRBJ2-3; 11 nucleotides agree with TRBD2. CDR1 is MGHRA, CDR2 YSYEKL, per germline. The V segment lost 4 bases and the J segment 6 bases; nucleotides outside the gene matches: 6. CDR3 length: 15 residues. The CDR3, as DNA: TGCGCCAGCAGCCTTATGGGACTAGCGGCGGATACGCAGTATTTT. This encodes CASSLMGLAADTQYF.

This clonotype was counted at least ten times. This sequence joins TRBV6-6 and TRBJ2-7, with 9 bases matching TRBD1. V was clipped by 2 bases and J by 1 base; unmatched bases: 9. The germline CDR1 and CDR2 sequences are MNHNY and SVGAGI (reference sequence). The CDR3 is 17 residues long. CDR3 coding DNA: TGTGCCAGCAGTTACCCGGGATCGGACAGGGGATCCTACGAGCAGTACTTC. This gives the protein CASSYPGSDRGSYEQYF.

In this sample, this clonotype turned up many times. The chain has TRBV7-2 and TRBJ1-5; TRBD1 matches at 8 bases. The CDR3 loop spans 16 amino acids. Trimming at V came to 0 bases and at J to 6 bases, leaving 7 bases not matched to a gene. Germline V lookup: CDR1 SGHTA, CDR2 FQGNSA. CDR3 nucleotide sequence: TGTGCCAGCAGCTTAGCCGGACAGGGAAATAGTCAGCCCCAGCATTTT. Its protein is CASSLAGQGNSQPQHF.

This clonotype occurred many times. This chain links TRBV20-1 with TRBJ2-1; D possibly matches TRBD1 or TRBD2 (5 bases each). The germline gives CDR1 DFQATT, CDR2 SNEGSKA (reference sequence). The CDR3 extends over 15 amino acids. Trimming left V 5 bases short and J 0 bases short, with 14 bases between. CDR3 sequence reads: CSAVPGRSSYNEQFF. The CDR3 DNA reads TGCAGTGCTGTCCCGGGACGGAGCTCCTACAATGAGCAGTTCTTC.

In this sample, this clonotype turned up a few times. This chain connects TRBV18 to TRBJ2-5; 8 bases line up with TRBD2. CDR1 is KGHSH, CDR2 LQKENI, per germline. The CDR3 is made up of 17 amino acids. The V segment lost 4 bases and the J segment 2 bases; nucleotides outside the gene matches: 12. CDR3 sequence reads: CASSRVFTSGTQETQYF. In DNA form, the CDR3 reads TGTGCCAGCTCACGGGTTTTTACTAGCGGAACGCAAGAGACCCAGTACTTC.

V gene TRBV5-1 combines with J gene TRBJ2-3; D remains ambiguous. V lost 6 bases, J lost 0 bases, and 8 bases lay in between. The CDR3 extends over 13 amino acids. CDR1 SGHRS and CDR2 YFSETQ come from the germline V gene. CDR3 loop: CASTIGSTDTQYF. CDR3 bases: TGCGCCAGCACCATAGGAAGCACAGATACGCAGTATTTT.

This clonotype was seen a few times. V usage is TRBV18 and J usage is TRBJ2-2; 7 nucleotides line up with TRBD2. This CDR3 has 16 amino acids. The trim removed 1 base at V and 8 bases at J, leaving 10 bases unmatched. From germline, CDR1 is KGHSH and CDR2 LQKENI. CDR3 nucleotides: TGTGCCAGCTCACCACAGCGCGGGAGCCCTGTAGGGGAGCTGTTTTTT. This encodes CASSPQRGSPVGELFF.

Note on this clonotype: A much larger clone differs by one base, so this may be a read error. The chain has TRBV7-6 and TRBJ1-2; D unclear. Per germline, CDR1 SGHVS and CDR2 FNYEAQ. V was trimmed by 6 bases and J by 4 bases, leaving 15 bases between them. The CDR3 totals 14 residues. Here the CDR3 reads CASSLILGPYGYTF. For the CDR3, the DNA is TGTGCCAGCAGTCTCATCCTAGGACCCTATGGCTACACCTTC.

The chain carries TRBV27 and TRBJ2-7; D might be TRBD1 (5 bases). The germline V gene encodes CDR1 MNHEY and CDR2 SMNVEV (reference sequence). V was clipped by 4 bases and J by 6 bases, with 19 bases between them. The CDR3 spans 15 residues. CDR3 nucleotide sequence: TGTGCCAGCAGTTCAAGACCGGACACGAGGAGCGAGCAGTACTTC. It specifies CASSSRPDTRSEQYF.

This clonotype has a count of ten or more. This chain connects TRBV12-3 or TRBV12-4 to TRBJ2-5; perhaps D is TRBD1 or TRBD2 (5 bases each). Trimming pared 2 bases from V and 7 bases from J, leaving 17 bases between. This CDR3 comprises 15 residues. The CDR3 loop reads CASSLLGDLGGTQYF. The CDR3 region has the DNA TGTGCCAGCAGTTTACTCGGGGACCTAGGAGGGACCCAGTACTTC.

This clonotype showed up many times. V is TRBV6-1 and J is TRBJ2-1; 8 bases map to TRBD2. CDR3 length: 15 amino acids. Germline V gene lookup returns CDR1 MNHNS and CDR2 SASEGT. J was trimmed by 4 bases and V by 7 bases; bases with no gene match: 9. The CDR3 DNA reads TGTGCCAGCACTCCTACTAGCGGAACTTACAATGAGCAGTTCTTC. Translated, it gives CASTPTSGTYNEQFF.

This clonotype was observed once. Since a much larger clone is just one base distant, this may be a read error. The CDR3: CSASKLAYNEQYF. The DNA for the CDR3 is TGCAGTGCTAGTAAACTAGCCTACAATGAGCAGTACTTC. The J gene is TRBJ2-1, the V gene TRBV20-1; maybe TRBD2 (6 bases). The last part of the DNA fits TRBJ2-7 better; the J call may be wrong. The germline gives CDR1 DFQATT, CDR2 SNEGSKA (reference sequence). There are 13 residues in the CDR3.

This clonotype was recorded many times. One junction end does not reproduce the germline sequence, and a read error may be involved. This rearrangement joins TRBV7-7 to TRBJ2-1, with a tentative D call TRBD2 (6 bases). CDR1 is SSHAT, CDR2 FNYEAQ, per germline (reference sequence). The CDR3 runs to 16 residues. The chain's CDR3 is CASSLGPSIAENEQFF. CDR3 nucleotide sequence: TGTGCTAGCAGCTTAGGCCCCTCCATAGCGGAAAATGAGCAGTTCTTC.

This clonotype was counted only a few times. The chain joins TRBV5-5 to TRBJ2-1, with TRBD2 as a possible D gene (5 bases). Germline assignment: CDR1 SGHKS and CDR2 YYEKEE (reference sequence). Trimming took 1 base from V and 12 from J, leaving 14 bases between them. This CDR3 contains 13 residues. As DNA, the CDR3 is TGTGCCAGCAGCTTGCTAGCAGCCTATGGGCAGTTCTTC. Translation: CASSLLAAYGQFF. The full variable domain, with the rest looked up from reference TRBV5-5 and TRBJ2-1, is DAGVTQSPTHLIKTRGQQVTLRCSPISGHKSVSWYQQVLGQGPQFIFQYYEKEERGRGNFPDRFSARQFPNYSSELNVNALLLGDSALYLCASSLLAAYGQFFGPGTRLTVL.

This chain uses TRBV3-1 with TRBJ2-7; no clear D gene. V shed 1 base and J shed 6 bases, with 7 bases lying between them. Looked up from germline, CDR1 is LGHDT and CDR2 is YNNKEL (reference sequence). The CDR3 extends over 12 amino acids. The CDR3 reads CASSQGNLEQYF. DNA of the CDR3: TGTGCCAGCAGCCAAGGGAACCTCGAGCAGTACTTC.